One sample yielded the 29 T cell receptor beta chains listed below, sequenced in a study of spatial heterogeneity in lung cancer. MiXCR, applied by TCRdb to the 5' RACE reads, yields one record per CDR3 protein. Among about 23,000 distinct CDR3 sequences listed, about 4.5% were seen once. Time point: sample taken at primary tumor resection. Unsorted samples of tumor, nontumor lung or frozen PBMC had their whole RNA sequenced. The input for sequencing was PBMCs, taken at surgery. The origin of the receptors is a male donor with early-stage non-small cell lung cancer.

This clonotype was seen many times. This rearrangement joins TRBV5-1 to TRBJ2-7, with 8 nucleotides matching TRBD1. Germline lookup yields CDR1 SGHRS and CDR2 YFSETQ. This CDR3 has 16 residues. Trimming took 4 bases from V and 2 from J; bases not matched to a gene: 11. CDR3 DNA: TGCGCCAGCAGCCCCTATGGGGGGACAGGTGCCTACGAGCAGTACTTC. This gives the protein CASSPYGGTGAYEQYF.

The chain links TRBV28 to TRBJ2-3; no definite D call. This CDR3 comprises 15 residues. CDR1 and CDR2 from the germline V gene are MDHEN and SYDVKM. With 3 bases removed from V and 0 bases from J, the gap between germline ends came to 10 bases. As DNA, the CDR3 is TGTGCCAGCAGTTTTTTAGGCACCAGCACAGATACGCAGTATTTT. This gives the protein CASSFLGTSTDTQYF.

Ten or more counts support this clonotype. The chain uses TRBV5-6 and TRBJ1-5; TRBD1 agrees at 9 bases. Germline V lookup: CDR1 SGHDT, CDR2 YYEEEE. The CDR3 is 14 residues long. The V and J ends lost 7 bases and 5 bases, in that order; junction bases with no gene match: 7. CDR3 nucleotides: TGTGCCAGCGGACGGGGGACAGGGTATCAGCCCCAGCATTTT. Residues: CASGRGTGYQPQHF.

Judged by abundance, this clonotype is medium-sized (0.01 to 0.1%). The chain couples TRBV7-2 to TRBJ2-3; TRBD2 is a possible D gene (6 bases). Trimming took off 5 bases at V and 3 bases at J, with 12 bases between the two ends. Germline lookup yields CDR1 SGHTA and CDR2 FQGNSA. The CDR3 sequence is 14 residues long. The CDR3 protein is CASSPERATDTQYF. CDR3 in DNA: TGTGCCAGCAGCCCGGAGCGGGCGACAGATACGCAGTATTTT.

This clonotype was observed many times. The chain couples TRBV4-2 to TRBJ2-3; weak D call: TRBD1 (6 bases). The germline V gene has CDR1 LGHNA and CDR2 YNFKEQ. Trimming stripped 0 bases from V and 2 bases from J, with 9 bases between. The CDR3 extends over 15 amino acids. CDR3 in amino acids: CASSQDRGFTDTQYF. CDR3 nucleotides: TGTGCCAGCAGCCAAGATAGGGGGTTCACAGATACGCAGTATTTT.

This clonotype appeared many times. The chain couples TRBV24-1 to TRBJ1-5; 7 positions agree with TRBD1. Germline CDR1 and CDR2: KGHDR and SFDVKD. The CDR3 runs 15 residues. The V gene end was trimmed by 6 bases and the J gene end by 8 bases; junction bases not matched to a gene: 12. CDR3 nucleotide sequence: TGTGCCACCAGTAGTCGTGAGGCAGGGGGGGAGCCCCAGCATTTT. This translates into CATSSREAGGEPQHF.

This clonotype was counted at least ten times. The chain joins TRBV11-2 to TRBJ2-7, with D possibly matching TRBD2 (7 bases). CDR3 length equals 18 residues. Looked up from germline, CDR1 is SGHAT and CDR2 is FQNNGV. Trimming removed 4 bases from V and 2 bases from J, with 24 bases in between. The DNA of the CDR3 is TGTGCCAGCAGCTCCCCCACCACGGGGGCGGGAGAGGCCTACGAGCAGTACTTC. Amino acid sequence: CASSSPTTGAGEAYEQYF. The entire variable domain, with the rest obtained from reference TRBV11-2 and TRBJ2-7, is as follows: EAGVAQSPRYKIIEKRQSVAFWCNPISGHATLYWYQQILGQGPKLLIQFQNNGVVDDSQLPKDRFSAERLKGVDSTLKIQPAKLEDSAVYLCASSSPTTGAGEAYEQYFGPGTRLTVT.

Many counts were recorded for this clonotype. The rearrangement uses TRBV5-5 and TRBJ1-1; D is ambiguous. Trimming cost V 4 bases and J 3 bases, with 13 bases left between them. The CDR3 has 14 residues. The germline V gene has CDR1 SGHKS and CDR2 YYEKEE (reference sequence). CDR3 bases: TGTGCCAGCAGCCCGGGAGTGCGGGACACTGAAGCTTTCTTT. Translated: CASSPGVRDTEAFF.

In its sample, this clonotype was seen many times. The rearrangement joins TRBV20-1 to TRBJ2-7; 9 bases map to TRBD1. The CDR3 loop spans 13 amino acids. V shed 2 bases and J 4 bases; nucleotides not matched to a gene: 3. From germline, CDR1 is DFQATT and CDR2 SNEGSKA (reference sequence). CDR3 nucleotide sequence: TGCAGTGCTAGACCCGGACAGGGGTACGAGCAGTACTTC. Translation gives CSARPGQGYEQYF.

This clonotype was picked up many times. The rearrangement uses TRBV7-9 and TRBJ2-3; 9 bases fit TRBD1. J lost 2 bases, V lost 1 base, and 1 base had no gene match. Germline-derived CDR1 and CDR2 are SEHNR and FQNEAQ (reference sequence). This CDR3 region has 15 residues. CDR3 sequence: CASSLGQGVTDTQYF. The CDR3 nucleotides read TGTGCCAGCAGCTTAGGACAGGGGGTCACAGATACGCAGTATTTT.

Many counts were recorded for this clonotype. V and J are TRBV7-2 and TRBJ2-7; a possible D gene is TRBD1 (5 bases). Germline CDR1 SGHTA, CDR2 FQGNSA. The V end was cut by 4 bases, the J end by 4 bases, with 8 bases between. CDR3 length: 12 residues. The CDR3 coding sequence is TGTGCCAGCAGCTCCCAGGGATACGAGCAGTACTTC. Translated: CASSSQGYEQYF.

This clonotype was picked up many times. The chain employs TRBV21-1 and TRBJ2-1; the D segment call TRBD2 is taken from the table without a DNA check. TRBV21-1 is flagged as a pseudogene. This CDR3 comprises 19 residues. DNA for the CDR3: TGTGCCAGCAGCATAGAACCTCCGACTAGCGGGAGGGCCTACAATGAGCAGTTCTTC. This sequence encodes CASSIEPPTSGRAYNEQFF.

This chain uses TRBV20-1 with TRBJ2-3; D gene ambiguous. Between the trimmed V and J ends, which lost 6 bases and 2 bases, there was a span of 3 bases. Germline V gives CDR1 DFQATT, CDR2 SNEGSKA (reference sequence). The CDR3 runs 10 residues. CDR3 in DNA: TGCAGTGCGACCACAGATACGCAGTATTTT. It codes for CSATTDTQYF.

This clonotype has a count of ten or more. The chain recombines TRBV6-1 with TRBJ2-1; TRBD2 matches 9 bases. Per germline, CDR1 MNHNS and CDR2 SASEGT. V was pared by 6 bases and J by 6 bases, with 6 bases of the junction left unmatched. The CDR3 sequence is 14 residues long. CDR3 sequence (DNA): TGTGCCAGCAGACCGGGACTAGCAGGCAATGAGCAGTTCTTC. It translates to CASRPGLAGNEQFF.

There are many counts of this clonotype. The chain couples TRBV29-1 to TRBJ2-1; the D is unclear. CDR3 size: 10 residues. V lost 5 bases, J lost 9 bases, and 8 bases lay in between. Germline V gene sequence: CDR1 SQVTM, CDR2 ANQGSEA. The CDR3 sequence: CSVRIGEQFF. CDR3 sequence (DNA): TGCAGCGTTCGCATCGGTGAGCAGTTCTTC.

In its sample, this clonotype was seen many times. The chain employs TRBV28 and TRBJ1-2; D gene ambiguous. CDR3 length: 11 residues. Germline CDR1 and CDR2: MDHEN and SYDVKM. Trimming removed 3 bases at V and 9 bases at J, with 8 bases between. CDR3 in amino acids: CASSFGSRYTF. The CDR3 bases are TGTGCCAGCAGTTTTGGGTCCCGCTACACCTTC.

This clonotype came up many times. The chain links TRBV5-1 to TRBJ1-1; D is perhaps TRBD1 (6 bases). This CDR3 spans 14 amino acids. V lost 4 bases and J lost 3, with 13 bases in between. CDR1 SGHRS and CDR2 YFSETQ come from the germline V gene. The DNA for the CDR3 is TGCGCCAGCAGCACAGGACAGATCCACACTGAAGCTTTCTTT. Translating it yields CASSTGQIHTEAFF.

This clonotype was seen ten or more times. The chain links TRBV7-2 to TRBJ1-6; tentatively, D is TRBD1 (5 bases). Germline V gene data show CDR1 as SGHTA and CDR2 as FQGNSA. The CDR3 runs 16 residues. Trimming cost V 0 bases and J 7 bases, with 13 bases left between them. The CDR3 loop is CASSLAASWGNSPLHF. The CDR3 region has the DNA TGTGCCAGCAGCTTAGCAGCCAGCTGGGGGAATTCACCCCTCCACTTT.

The sample holds many counts of this clonotype. J is TRBJ2-5 and V is TRBV29-1; D is unresolved. The germline V gene has CDR1 SQVTM and CDR2 ANQGSEA. The CDR3 sequence is 12 residues long. V lost 4 bases, J lost 4 bases, and 10 bases lay in between. The CDR3 DNA is TGCAGCGTTGTTGTATACGGAGAGACCCAGTACTTC. Protein sequence: CSVVVYGETQYF.

This clonotype was counted ten times or more. J is TRBJ2-3 and V is TRBV18; 7 nucleotides line up with TRBD2. Per germline, CDR1 KGHSH and CDR2 LQKENI. This CDR3 is 15 amino acids long. The V gene end was trimmed by 4 bases and the J gene end by 0 bases; junction bases not matched to a gene: 4. The CDR3 sequence: CASSLSGISTDTQYF. The CDR3 DNA reads as TGTGCCAGCTCACTCAGCGGGATTAGCACAGATACGCAGTATTTT.

There are many counts of this clonotype. The CDR3 bases are TGTGCCAGTAGTAAGCAAAATCGGAACACTGAAGCTTTCTTT. It translates to CASSKQNRNTEAFF. The chain is built from TRBV19 and TRBJ1-1, with D uncertain. The V gene lost 4 bases and the J gene lost 1 base, with 10 bases spanning the gap. CDR1 and CDR2 (germline): LNHDA, SQIVND (reference sequence). The CDR3 runs 14 residues.

The V and J genes are TRBV12-3 or TRBV12-4 and TRBJ2-3; 9 nucleotides line up with TRBD2. The CDR3 is 15 residues long. J was trimmed by 6 bases and V by 7 bases; bases with no gene match: 11. The CDR3 DNA follows: TGTGCCAGCACCCGACGGTCTAGCGGGACGGATACGCAGTATTTT. Its protein product is CASTRRSSGTDTQYF.

This clonotype was seen many times. The chain has TRBV20-1 and TRBJ2-5; no clear D gene. V was shortened by 7 bases and J by 2 bases, with 8 bases between the two germline ends. This CDR3 region has 11 residues. Germline loops: CDR1 DFQATT, CDR2 SNEGSKA (reference sequence). The CDR3 DNA follows: TGCAGTGTTGGGGTACAAGAGACCCAGTACTTC. It yields the protein CSVGVQETQYF.

This clonotype showed up many times. The chain couples TRBV18 to TRBJ1-5, with 7 positions matching TRBD1. The germline V gene encodes CDR1 KGHSH and CDR2 LQKENI. The CDR3 covers 14 residues. The V segment lost 3 bases and the J segment 2 bases; nucleotides outside the gene matches: 1. CDR3 nucleotides: TGTGCCAGCTCACCTGGACAGGGCAATCAGCCCCAGCATTTT. It codes for CASSPGQGNQPQHF. Together with reference TRBV18 and TRBJ1-5, the CDR3 gives the full variable domain: NAGVMQNPRHLVRRRGQEARLRCSPMKGHSHVYWYRQLPEEGLKFMVYLQKENIIDESGMPKERFSAEFPKEGPSILRIQQVVRGDSAAYFCASSPGQGNQPQHFGDGTRLSIL.

This clonotype has a count of ten or more. The chain links TRBV7-2 to TRBJ1-6; D gene uncertain. The germline CDR1 and CDR2 sequences are SGHTA and FQGNSA. Trimming removed 4 bases at V and 0 bases at J, with 4 bases between. The CDR3 totals 14 residues. CDR3 in amino acids: CASSSSSYNSPLHF. CDR3 DNA sequence: TGTGCCAGCAGCTCGAGCTCCTATAATTCACCCCTCCACTTT.

This clonotype was recorded many times. V gene TRBV5-1 combines with J gene TRBJ1-1; no firm D call. The length of the CDR3 is 14 residues. The germline gives CDR1 SGHRS, CDR2 YFSETQ. V was shortened by 4 bases and J by 1 base, with 11 bases between the two germline ends. Here the CDR3 reads CASSLMGPNTEAFF. CDR3 coding DNA: TGCGCCAGCAGCCTTATGGGCCCGAACACTGAAGCTTTCTTT.

This clonotype was seen repeatedly, ten times or more. V usage is TRBV7-9 and J usage is TRBJ1-1; D may be TRBD1 (6 bases). The CDR3 has 16 residues. V lost 3 bases, J lost 0 bases, and 14 bases lay in between. Germline V gene lookup returns CDR1 SEHNR and CDR2 FQNEAQ (reference sequence). For the CDR3, the DNA is TGTGCCAGCAGCTTGGGGTCGGGGGCTGTGAACACTGAAGCTTTCTTT. Amino acid sequence: CASSLGSGAVNTEAFF. Looking up the rest from reference TRBV7-9 and TRBJ1-1 gives the full variable domain: DTGVSQNPRHKITKRGQNVTFRCDPISEHNRLYWYRQTLGQGPEFLTYFQNEAQLEKSRLLSDRFSAERPKGSFSTLEIQRTEQGDSAMYLCASSLGSGAVNTEAFFGQGTRLTVV.

The sample holds many counts of this clonotype. The chain recombines TRBV23-1 with TRBJ2-5; TRBD2 matches 10 bases. TRBV23-1 is annotated as an ORF whose role is uncertain. CDR3 size: 17 residues. V lost 6 bases, J lost 4 bases, and 14 bases stayed unmatched. CDR3 nucleotides: TGCGCCAGCAGCGACAGAAAAGCTAGCGGGGGCACAGAGACCCAGTACTTC. Translation: CASSDRKASGGTETQYF.

In this sample, this clonotype turned up many times. V gene TRBV28 combines with J gene TRBJ1-2; 9 bases are a match to TRBD1. Per the germline V gene, CDR1 is MDHEN and CDR2 is SYDVKM. After removal of 6 bases from V and 1 base from J, the junction contained 9 bases not matched to a gene. The CDR3 spans 16 residues. The CDR3 DNA follows: TGTGCCAGCAGCGAGGGACAGGGTTGGGGTAACTATGGCTACACCTTC. It yields the protein CASSEGQGWGNYGYTF.